The 20 T cell receptor beta chains given below trace back to one sample, sequenced in a study of OX40 agonist ivuxolimab in advanced cancers. The protocol was immunoSEQ multiplex PCR, while the TCRdb copy is restricted to in-frame clones and leaves out a portion. The repertoire includes tens of thousands of clones, 65% to 90% of them detected once, and around 50% sits in the top ten. Sequencing used CD4+ or CD8+ T cells sorted from blood, obtained in a trial of the OX40 agonist ivuxolimab. All receptors come from an adult with an advanced solid tumor such as melanoma, head and neck, liver or kidney cancer.

This clone has more than one count but fewer than ten. This chain joins TRBV6-5 and TRBJ2-7; D is undetermined. This CDR3 spans 12 amino acids. Germline loops: CDR1 MNHEY, CDR2 SVGAGI. Trimming took off 2 bases at V and 4 bases at J, with 6 bases between the two ends. The CDR3 DNA sequence: TGTGCCAGCAGTTACACCCGTTACGAGCAGTACTTC. It specifies CASSYTRYEQYF.

This clone is a singleton in its sample. The chain links TRBV19 to TRBJ1-3, with 8 bases identical to TRBD1. There are 16 residues in the CDR3. Germline CDR1 is LNHDA and CDR2 is SQIVND (reference sequence). After removal of 1 base from V and 0 bases from J, the junction contained 2 bases not matched to a gene. The CDR3 is CASSIGQGLSGNTIYF. The CDR3 nucleotides are TGTGCCAGTAGTATAGGACAGGGGCTCTCTGGAAACACCATATATTTT.

The genes are TRBV13 and TRBJ2-7; D is ambiguous. The CDR3 sequence is 13 residues long. V lost 2 bases and J lost 0, with 5 bases in between. In germline, CDR1 is PRHDT, CDR2 FYEKMQ (reference sequence). The CDR3 bases are TGTGCCAGCAGCTTACCCACCTCCTACGAGCAGTACTTC. Protein: CASSLPTSYEQYF.

The rearrangement joins TRBV7-3 to TRBJ2-1; 8 positions agree with TRBD1. This CDR3 contains 14 residues. J gave up 8 bases and V 9 bases, and 12 bases lay outside the gene matches. Germline assignment: CDR1 SGHTA and CDR2 FQGTGA. The CDR3 region is CASSRGPGSDEQFF. CDR3 DNA sequence: TGTGCCAGTAGCAGGGGGCCAGGGAGTGATGAGCAGTTCTTC.

The gene calls are TRBV29-1 and TRBJ1-2; no firm D call. Germline V gene lookup returns CDR1 SQVTM and CDR2 ANQGSEA. The CDR3 consists of 11 residues. V gave up 5 bases and J gave up 8 bases, with 12 bases separating them. The CDR3 here is CSVPAGGGYTF. The CDR3 DNA follows: TGCAGCGTTCCGGCCGGAGGGGGCTACACCTTC.

The rearrangement uses TRBV5-6 and TRBJ1-3; no firm D call. Germline CDR1 is SGHDT and CDR2 is YYEEEE. V lost 2 bases, J lost 0 bases, and 3 bases lay in between. The CDR3 contains 13 residues. CDR3 in DNA: TGTGCCAGCAGCTTCAGCTCTGGAAACACCATATATTTT. This encodes CASSFSSGNTIYF. Full variable domain (rest looked up from reference TRBV5-6 and TRBJ1-3): DAGVTQSPTHLIKTRGQQVTLRCSPKSGHDTVSWYQQALGQGPQFIFQYYEEEERQRGNFPDRFSGHQFPNYSSELNVNALLLGDSALYLCASSFSSGNTIYFGEGSWLTVV.

This clone was picked up a small number of times. J is TRBJ2-5 and V is TRBV5-1; 12 bases line up with TRBD2. This CDR3 region has 17 residues. Germline CDR1 reads SGHRS; CDR2 reads YFSETQ. V trimming: 2 bases; J trimming: 0 bases; junction bases outside the gene matches: 5. The CDR3 spells CASSLSLAGGYQETQYF. The DNA of the CDR3 is TGCGCCAGCAGCTTATCACTAGCGGGGGGCTACCAAGAGACCCAGTACTTC.

The chain joins TRBV10-3 to TRBJ1-1, with TRBD1 matching 8 bases. Germline V gene lookup returns CDR1 ENHRY and CDR2 SYGVKD. This CDR3 has 17 residues. Trimming removed 0 bases from V and 0 bases from J; junction bases left unmatched: 6. This CDR3 reads CAISESLQGGMNTEAFF. The CDR3 region has the DNA TGTGCCATCAGTGAGTCGTTACAGGGGGGCATGAACACTGAAGCTTTCTTT.

This sequence joins TRBV7-2 and TRBJ1-1; no firm D call. V was pared by 4 bases and J by 0 bases, with 15 bases between. Germline lookup yields CDR1 SGHTA and CDR2 FQGNSA. CDR3 length: 16 amino acids. The CDR3 DNA is TGTGCCAGCAGCTCGGGCTTCCCCCCCGTGAACACTGAAGCTTTCTTT. Protein product: CASSSGFPPVNTEAFF.

The chain combines TRBV6-5 with TRBJ2-7, with 9 bases lining up with TRBD2. J lost 0 bases, V lost 8 bases, and 8 bases had no gene match. CDR1 and CDR2 (germline): MNHEY, SVGAGI. CDR3 length equals 15 residues. The CDR3 bases are TGTGCCAGCGCCTTTAGCGGGGGTGACTCCTACGAGCAGTACTTC. Translation gives CASAFSGGDSYEQYF.

This clone occurred once. V is TRBV29-1 and J is TRBJ1-2; 9 bases agree with TRBD1. V lost 4 bases to trimming and J lost 0 bases; unmatched junction nucleotides: 0. Germline CDR1 reads SQVTM; CDR2 reads ANQGSEA. The CDR3 contains 13 residues. CDR3 in DNA: TGCAGCGTTGGGACAGGGGCTAACTATGGCTACACCTTC. It yields the protein CSVGTGANYGYTF.

This chain joins TRBV2 and TRBJ1-5; possibly TRBD1 for D (6 bases). The ends were cut back, 3 bases at V and 6 bases at J, with 15 bases in the middle. The germline V gene has CDR1 SNHLY and CDR2 FYNNEI. CDR3 length: 15 residues. This CDR3 reads CASSERGGLSQPQHF. For the CDR3, the DNA is TGTGCCAGCAGTGAGCGGGGGGGCCTTAGTCAGCCCCAGCATTTT.

CDR3: CASSPPGAGRSSGNTIYF. The CDR3 DNA reads TGCGCCAGCAGCCCACCCGGGGCAGGACGAAGCTCTGGAAACACCATATATTTT. The chain couples TRBV4-1 to TRBJ1-3, with a tentative D call TRBD1 (5 bases). V lost 4 bases, J lost 0 bases, and 19 bases lay in between. Germline CDR1 reads MGHRA; CDR2 reads YSYEKL. The CDR3 runs to 18 residues.

The genes are TRBV29-1 and TRBJ1-2; no definite D call. The CDR3 length is 10 residues. Germline V gene lookup returns CDR1 SQVTM and CDR2 ANQGSEA. The V gene lost 6 bases and the J gene lost 3 bases, with 5 bases spanning the gap. The CDR3 bases are TGCAGCGTGAGTGACTATGGCTACACCTTC. Translation: CSVSDYGYTF.

This clone was recorded only once. The genes are TRBV7-2 and TRBJ2-7; 8 bases are a match to TRBD2. V dropped 3 bases and J dropped 4; count of bases not matched to a gene: 11. Germline CDR1 SGHTA, CDR2 FQGNSA. CDR3 length equals 16 residues. The CDR3 DNA sequence: TGTGCCAGCAGCTTCTCAGCGGGGGAAGTAGGGTACGAGCAGTACTTC. Its translation: CASSFSAGEVGYEQYF.

The V and J genes are TRBV5-1 and TRBJ1-1; perhaps TRBD1 as D (5 bases). Trimming left V 6 bases short and J 5 bases short, with 14 bases between. The CDR3 consists of 13 residues. The V gene's germline CDR1 is SGHRS and CDR2 YFSETQ. The CDR3 bases are TGCGCCAGCACTCTCGGGGGAGCTACTGAAGCTTTCTTT. Amino acids: CASTLGGATEAFF.

This rearrangement joins TRBV4-1 to TRBJ1-1, with D perhaps matching TRBD1 (5 bases). Per germline, CDR1 MGHRA and CDR2 YSYEKL. V was clipped by 1 base and J by 0 bases, with 12 bases between them. This CDR3 comprises 16 residues. CDR3 amino acids: CASSQAAWGLNTEAFF. CDR3 coding DNA: TGCGCCAGCAGCCAAGCCGCCTGGGGCCTGAACACTGAAGCTTTCTTT.

The chain joins TRBV10-1 to TRBJ2-7; D is unclear. The CDR3 is 11 amino acids. Germline values: CDR1 WNHNN, CDR2 SYGVQD (reference sequence). With 3 bases removed from V and 4 bases from J, the gap between germline ends came to 4 bases. CDR3 coding DNA: TGCGCCAGCAGTGATGGTTACGAGCAGTACTTC. Protein sequence: CASSDGYEQYF.

There are a few counts of this clone. V usage is TRBV7-9 and J usage is TRBJ2-2, with D possibly being TRBD1 (6 bases). V lost 4 bases and J 0 bases, leaving 12 bases between the germline ends. The CDR3 totals 16 residues. Per germline, CDR1 SEHNR and CDR2 FQNEAQ (reference sequence). CDR3 coding DNA: TGTGCCAGCAGCTGGGTCAGGGGAACGAACACCGGGGAGCTGTTTTTT. Translating it yields CASSWVRGTNTGELFF.

The CDR3 loop is CAWSPPGQGGQPQHF. DNA of the CDR3: TGTGCCTGGAGTCCACCCGGACAGGGCGGACAGCCCCAGCATTTT. The chain joins TRBV30 to TRBJ1-5; 8 nucleotides align to TRBD1. Trimming took 2 bases from V and 7 from J; bases not matched to a gene: 10. This CDR3 spans 15 amino acids. Germline loops: CDR1 GTSNPN, CDR2 SVGIG (reference sequence).